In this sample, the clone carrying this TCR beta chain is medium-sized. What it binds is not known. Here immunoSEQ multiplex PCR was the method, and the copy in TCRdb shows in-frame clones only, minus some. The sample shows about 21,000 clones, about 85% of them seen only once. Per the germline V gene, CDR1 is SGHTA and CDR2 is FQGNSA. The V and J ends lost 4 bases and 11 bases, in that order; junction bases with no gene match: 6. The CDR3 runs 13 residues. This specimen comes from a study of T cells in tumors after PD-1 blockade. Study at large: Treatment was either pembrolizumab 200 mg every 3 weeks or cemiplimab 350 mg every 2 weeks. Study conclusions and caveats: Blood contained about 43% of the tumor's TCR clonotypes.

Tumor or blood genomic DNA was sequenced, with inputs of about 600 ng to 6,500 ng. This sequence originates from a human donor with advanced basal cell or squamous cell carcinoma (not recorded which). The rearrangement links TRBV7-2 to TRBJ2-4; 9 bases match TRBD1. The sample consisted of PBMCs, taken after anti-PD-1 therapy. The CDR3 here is CASSSPDRGVQYF. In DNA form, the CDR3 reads TGTGCCAGCAGCTCTCCAGACAGGGGGGTTCAGTACTTC.